The 5 T cell receptor beta chains below all came from one sample that was sequenced in a study of Graves' ophthalmopathy and Graves' hyperthyroidism. Transcripts of RNA were the source for amplifying TCR beta CDR3 regions. First-round RT-PCR used HTBI primers; second-round multiplex PCR followed. TCRdb re-called the multiplex PCR reads through MiXCR, storing one row per CDR3 protein. The sample shows some 380,000 distinct CDR3 sequences, 15% of them seen only once. Specimen: peripheral blood. These receptors all come from a woman aged 18-29 years with stable Graves' hyperthyroidism.

The chain uses TRBV20-1 and TRBJ1-5; D gene unclear. Germline CDR1 reads DFQATT; CDR2 reads SNEGSKA (reference sequence). V lost 1 base and J 2 bases, leaving 9 bases between the germline ends. The CDR3 has 14 residues. The DNA of the CDR3 is TGCAGTGCTAGAGTACAGTACGGCAATCAGCCCCAGCATTTT. Translation gives CSARVQYGNQPQHF.

Only a few counts were recorded for this clonotype. V usage is TRBV3-1 and J usage is TRBJ2-7; the match to TRBD2 covers 14 bases. The length of the CDR3 is 16 residues. In germline, CDR1 is LGHDT, CDR2 YNNKEL (reference sequence). The ends lost 0 bases at V and 7 bases at J; junction bases unmatched: 5. The CDR3 DNA sequence: TGTGCCAGCAGCCAAGAGACTAGCGGGGGGGTAGGGGAGCAGTACTTC. This gives the protein CASSQETSGGVGEQYF.

Remarks on this clonotype: This may be a read error, as it is one base from a much larger clone. The gene calls are TRBV11-2 and TRBJ1-1; no firm D call. Germline lookup yields CDR1 SGHAT and CDR2 FQNNGV. The CDR3 has 13 residues. For the CDR3, the DNA is TGTGCCAGCAGCCTGGGAGGGTGGACTGAAGCTTGCTTT. Encoded protein: CASSLGGWTEACF.

This clonotype was detected many times. The chain uses TRBV12-3 or TRBV12-4 and TRBJ1-1, with D perhaps matching TRBD1 (6 bases). The V and J ends lost 4 bases and 7 bases respectively, with 13 bases between them. The CDR3 spans 13 residues. This chain's CDR3 is CASSSTGIGEAFF. The CDR3 DNA sequence: TGTGCCAGCAGTTCAACAGGGATCGGTGAAGCTTTCTTT.

This clonotype was detected many times. The genes are TRBV20-1 and TRBJ1-5; tentatively, D is TRBD1 (6 bases). The germline gives CDR1 DFQATT, CDR2 SNEGSKA (reference sequence). This CDR3 comprises 15 residues. Trimming took 4 bases from V and 1 from J, leaving 14 bases between them. The CDR3 reads CSAILTGTSNQPQHF. For the CDR3, the DNA is TGCAGTGCTATTCTTACCGGGACAAGCAATCAGCCCCAGCATTTT.